This T cell receptor beta chain was recovered during a study of sequential checkpoint blockade in melanoma. Overall study: Maintenance nivolumab came after either treatment sequence.

Described treatment: randomized to nivolumab then ipilimumab (arm A) or the reverse (arm B). None of the patients previously received DNA-damaging chemotherapy. From thawed PBMCs, live CD3+CD8+ cells negative for CD19 and CD56 were sorted. In germline, CDR1 is LGHNA, CDR2 YSLEER. The CDR3 totals 16 residues. The germline V and J ends were trimmed by 8 bases and 1 base, with 20 bases remaining between them. Repertoires were generated with immunoSEQ multiplex PCR, while TCRdb's copy carries only in-frame clones and drops some. The sample has 25,000 to 30,000 clones, under 85% seen once. The chain recombines TRBV4-3 with TRBJ1-2; D not certain. The sequencing used CD8+ T cells sorted from blood (inferred from file names), collected from a patient given nivolumab and ipilimumab in sequence. The sequence came from a human donor with melanoma. The CDR3 nucleotides are TGCGCCAGCGCTGATCTGGACGGAGGAGGTAACTATGGCTACACCTTC. Protein product: CASADLDGGGNYGYTF.